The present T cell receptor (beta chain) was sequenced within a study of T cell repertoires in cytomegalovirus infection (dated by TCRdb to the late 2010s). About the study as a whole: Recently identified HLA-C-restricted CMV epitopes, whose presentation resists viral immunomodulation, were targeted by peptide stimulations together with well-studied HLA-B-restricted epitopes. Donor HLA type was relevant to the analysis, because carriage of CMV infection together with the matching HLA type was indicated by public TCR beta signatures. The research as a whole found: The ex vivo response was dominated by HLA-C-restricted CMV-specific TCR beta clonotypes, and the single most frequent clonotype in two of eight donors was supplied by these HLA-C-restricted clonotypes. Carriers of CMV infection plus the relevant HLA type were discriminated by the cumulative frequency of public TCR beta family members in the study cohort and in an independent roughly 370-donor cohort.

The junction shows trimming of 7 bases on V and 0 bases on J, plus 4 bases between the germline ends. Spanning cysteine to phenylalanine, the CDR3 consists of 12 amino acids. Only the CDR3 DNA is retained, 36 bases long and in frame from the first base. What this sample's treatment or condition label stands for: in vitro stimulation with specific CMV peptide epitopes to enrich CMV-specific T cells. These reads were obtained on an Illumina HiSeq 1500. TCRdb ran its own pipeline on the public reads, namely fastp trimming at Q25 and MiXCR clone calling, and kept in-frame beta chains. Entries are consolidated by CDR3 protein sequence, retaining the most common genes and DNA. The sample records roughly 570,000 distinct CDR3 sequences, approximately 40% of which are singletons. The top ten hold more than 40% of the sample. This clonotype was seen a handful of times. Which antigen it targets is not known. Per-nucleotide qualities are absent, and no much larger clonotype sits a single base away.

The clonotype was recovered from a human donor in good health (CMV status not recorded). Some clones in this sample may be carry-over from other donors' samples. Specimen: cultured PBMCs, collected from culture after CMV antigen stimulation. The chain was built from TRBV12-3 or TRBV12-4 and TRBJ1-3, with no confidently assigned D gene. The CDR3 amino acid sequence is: CASTASGNTIYF. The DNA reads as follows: TGTGCCAGCACCGCCTCTGGAAACACCATATATTTT.